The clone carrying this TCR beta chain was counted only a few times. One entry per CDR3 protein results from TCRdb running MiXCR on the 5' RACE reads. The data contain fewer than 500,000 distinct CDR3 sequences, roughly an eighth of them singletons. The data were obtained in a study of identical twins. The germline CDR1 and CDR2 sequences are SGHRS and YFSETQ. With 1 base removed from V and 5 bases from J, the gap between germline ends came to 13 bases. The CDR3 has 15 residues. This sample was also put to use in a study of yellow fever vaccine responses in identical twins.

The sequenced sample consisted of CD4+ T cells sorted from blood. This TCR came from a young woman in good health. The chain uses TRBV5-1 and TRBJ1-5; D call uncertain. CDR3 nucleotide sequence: TGCGCCAGCAGCTTGAAAACGAGTGAGGATCAGCCCCAGCATTTT. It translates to CASSLKTSEDQPQHF.